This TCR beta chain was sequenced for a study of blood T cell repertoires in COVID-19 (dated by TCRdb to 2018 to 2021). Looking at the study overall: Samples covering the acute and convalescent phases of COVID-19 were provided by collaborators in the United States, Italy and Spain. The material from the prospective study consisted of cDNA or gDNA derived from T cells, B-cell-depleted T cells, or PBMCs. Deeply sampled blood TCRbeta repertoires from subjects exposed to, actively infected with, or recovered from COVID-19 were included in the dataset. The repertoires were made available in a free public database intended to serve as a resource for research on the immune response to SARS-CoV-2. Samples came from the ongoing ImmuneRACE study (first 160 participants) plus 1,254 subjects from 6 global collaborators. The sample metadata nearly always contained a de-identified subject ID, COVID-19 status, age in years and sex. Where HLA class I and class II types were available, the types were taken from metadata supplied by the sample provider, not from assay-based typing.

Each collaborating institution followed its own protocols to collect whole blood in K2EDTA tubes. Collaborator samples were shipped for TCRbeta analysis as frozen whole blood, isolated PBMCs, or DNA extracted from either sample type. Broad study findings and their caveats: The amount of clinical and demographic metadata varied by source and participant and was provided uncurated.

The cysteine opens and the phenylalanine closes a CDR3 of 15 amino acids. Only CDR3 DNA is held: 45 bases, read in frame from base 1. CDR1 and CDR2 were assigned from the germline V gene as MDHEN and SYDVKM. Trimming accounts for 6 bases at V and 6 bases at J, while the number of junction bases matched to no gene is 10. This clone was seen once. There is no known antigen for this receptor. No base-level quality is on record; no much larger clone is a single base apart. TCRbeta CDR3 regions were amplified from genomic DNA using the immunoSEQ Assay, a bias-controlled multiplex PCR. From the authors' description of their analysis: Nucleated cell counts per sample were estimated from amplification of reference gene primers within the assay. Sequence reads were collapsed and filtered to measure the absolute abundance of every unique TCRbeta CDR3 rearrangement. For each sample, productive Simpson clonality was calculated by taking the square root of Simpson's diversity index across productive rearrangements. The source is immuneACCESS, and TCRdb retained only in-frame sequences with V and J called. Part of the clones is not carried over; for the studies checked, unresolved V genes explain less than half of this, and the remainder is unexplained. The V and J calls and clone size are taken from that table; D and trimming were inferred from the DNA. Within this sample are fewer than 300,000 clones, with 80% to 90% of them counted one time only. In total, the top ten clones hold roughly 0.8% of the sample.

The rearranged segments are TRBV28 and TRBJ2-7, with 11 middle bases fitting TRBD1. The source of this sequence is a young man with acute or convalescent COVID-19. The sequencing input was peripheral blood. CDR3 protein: CASSRGGQGAIEQYF. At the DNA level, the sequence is TGTGCCAGCAGCCGCGGAGGACAGGGGGCGATCGAGCAGTACTTC.